What follows is one TCR beta chain and its context. What it binds is not known. The PCR employed 60 Vbeta primers together with 13 Jbeta primers. TCRdb's table, derived via immunoSEQ multiplex PCR, lists solely in-frame clones and lacks some. The sample includes 150,000 to 180,000 clones, about 68% of them seen just once. The source of the sample is a study of cytomegalovirus exposure and HLA in healthy donors. Study details: Caucasian-associated ancestry cluster membership applied to under 85% of 398 genotyped donors.

Findings and limits, study-wide: Presence/absence results assume similar sequencing depth per donor, which may not hold. Serostatus for CMV was the only available immune exposure information.

CDR1 and CDR2 from the germline V gene are SGHDT and YYEEEE. V gave up 3 bases and J gave up 11 bases; unmatched junction bases: 3. This CDR3 contains 12 residues. Specimen: PBMCs. This TCR came from a man between 25 and 39 years old in good health and CMV-seronegative. The chain links TRBV5-6 to TRBJ2-4, with 9 positions matching TRBD1. CDR3 protein: CASSSGTGLQYF. DNA for the CDR3: TGTGCCAGCAGCTCCGGGACAGGGCTTCAGTACTTC.